The 9 T cell receptor beta chains given below trace back to one sample, sequenced in a study of graft-versus-host responses after intestinal transplantation. These receptors' antigens are unknown. Clones were read by immunoSEQ multiplex PCR, and TCRdb kept only the in-frame ones, dropping some. The table records under 150,000 clones, 85% to 95% of them present only once. The sample consisted of unstimulated CD4+ T cells sorted from spleen or lymph node cells, taken before intestinal transplant. Source of these receptors: a human donor who received an intestinal transplant.

The V gene is TRBV28, the J gene TRBJ2-6; D is unclear. Germline CDR1 is MDHEN and CDR2 is SYDVKM. CDR3 length: 14 residues. Trimming took 3 bases from V and 2 from J, leaving 5 bases between them. CDR3 sequence reads: CASSFFAGANVLTF. The CDR3 DNA reads as TGTGCCAGCAGTTTTTTCGCTGGGGCCAACGTCCTGACTTTC.

This clone was seen just once. The chain recombines TRBV18 with TRBJ2-7; perhaps TRBD1 as D (6 bases). The ends were cut back, 4 bases at V and 9 bases at J, with 13 bases in the middle. The CDR3 runs 12 residues. CDR1 and CDR2 (germline): KGHSH, LQKENI. CDR3 sequence (DNA): TGTGCCAGCTCACAAGACAGGCTGGGGCAGTACTTC. It codes for CASSQDRLGQYF.

The chain employs TRBV7-6 and TRBJ1-1, with 7 bases that match TRBD1. Germline V gene sequence: CDR1 SGHVS, CDR2 FNYEAQ. Germline trimming cut 1 base from V and 5 bases from J; bases unmatched to any gene: 4. CDR3 length: 14 residues. CDR3 DNA: TGTGCCAGCAGCTTAGTCACAGGGGTAACTGAAGCTTTCTTT. Translating gives CASSLVTGVTEAFF.

The chain uses TRBV18 and TRBJ2-7; D not certain. V lost 4 bases to trimming and J lost 2 bases, with 15 bases between them. The CDR3 loop spans 15 amino acids. Germline values: CDR1 KGHSH, CDR2 LQKENI. Here the CDR3 reads CASSRGPLLTYEQYF. The DNA for the CDR3 is TGTGCCAGCTCACGCGGACCGCTCCTTACCTACGAGCAGTACTTC. Complete variable domain (other parts from reference TRBV18 and TRBJ2-7): NAGVMQNPRHLVRRRGQEARLRCSPMKGHSHVYWYRQLPEEGLKFMVYLQKENIIDESGMPKERFSAEFPKEGPSILRIQQVVRGDSAAYFCASSRGPLLTYEQYFGPGTRLTVT.

For the CDR3, the DNA is TGTGCCAGCAGGTCCGGGACAGGTAGCCCTGAAGCTTTCTTT. Protein sequence: CASRSGTGSPEAFF. V is TRBV2 and J is TRBJ1-1, with TRBD1 identical over 8 bases. The CDR3 length is 14 residues. Germline CDR1 reads SNHLY; CDR2 reads FYNNEI. V lost 6 bases, J lost 6 bases, and 9 bases stayed unmatched.

The count of this clone is one. The V gene is TRBV6-1, the J gene TRBJ1-1, with a possible D match to TRBD1 (6 bases). Germline V CDR1 and CDR2: MNHNS, SASEGT. CDR3 length equals 13 residues. Between the trimmed V and J ends, which lost 6 bases and 4 bases, there was a span of 12 bases. The CDR3: CASRQGGGTEAFF. The CDR3 region has the DNA TGTGCCAGCAGACAGGGAGGTGGCACTGAAGCTTTCTTT.

The chain has TRBV9 and TRBJ2-5; 8 bases align to TRBD1. After removal of 0 bases from V and 4 bases from J, the junction contained 2 bases not matched to a gene. The germline V gene encodes CDR1 SGDLS and CDR2 YYNGEE. There are 14 residues in the CDR3. The CDR3 nucleotides are TGTGCCAGCAGCGTAGGGACAGGGATAGAGACCCAGTACTTC. This translates into CASSVGTGIETQYF.

The V gene is TRBV7-9, the J gene TRBJ1-3; D might be TRBD1 (5 bases). V was pared by 5 bases and J by 0 bases, with 8 bases between. CDR3 length: 14 residues. Germline CDR1 and CDR2: SEHNR and FQNEAQ (reference sequence). The chain's CDR3 is CASSGALSGNTIYF. Written as DNA, the CDR3 is TGTGCCAGCAGCGGGGCCCTCTCTGGAAACACCATATATTTT. Looking up the rest from reference TRBV7-9 and TRBJ1-3 gives the full variable domain: DTGVSQNPRHKITKRGQNVTFRCDPISEHNRLYWYRQTLGQGPEFLTYFQNEAQLEKSRLLSDRFSAERPKGSFSTLEIQRTEQGDSAMYLCASSGALSGNTIYFGEGSWLTVV.

The chain couples TRBV5-4 to TRBJ2-7; 9 bases map to TRBD1. Losses at the gene ends were 0 bases for V and 9 bases for J; bases not matched to a gene: 13. From germline, CDR1 is SGHNT and CDR2 YYREEE (reference sequence). The CDR3 totals 16 residues. The CDR3 spells CASSLVEATGGEGQYF. CDR3 in DNA: TGTGCCAGCAGCTTGGTCGAGGCGACAGGGGGTGAGGGGCAGTACTTC.